The clone carrying this T cell receptor (beta chain) came up many times. The data originate from a study of T-cell reconstitution after alpha-beta-depleted transplantation in children. Unique molecular identifiers were used to barcode this TCRbeta library. MiXCR was run by TCRdb on the PCR reads, yielding one entry per CDR3 protein. The data show 70,000 to 100,000 distinct CDR3 sequences, with 9% to 15% seen just once and around 14% held by the top ten. This receptor was taken from a human donor who donated a stem cell graft to a child with inherited bone marrow failure. Sequences were derived from PBMCs from the stem cell graft donor, sampled from the stem cell graft.

As DNA, the CDR3 is TGTGCCAGCAGTCAAGACCGGTACACTGAAGCTTTCTTT. Translating it yields CASSQDRYTEAFF. The V gene is TRBV27, the J gene TRBJ1-1, with D unresolved. The CDR3 spans 13 residues. Germline V gene sequence: CDR1 MNHEY, CDR2 SMNVEV (reference sequence). With 5 bases removed from V and 3 bases from J, the gap between germline ends came to 10 bases.